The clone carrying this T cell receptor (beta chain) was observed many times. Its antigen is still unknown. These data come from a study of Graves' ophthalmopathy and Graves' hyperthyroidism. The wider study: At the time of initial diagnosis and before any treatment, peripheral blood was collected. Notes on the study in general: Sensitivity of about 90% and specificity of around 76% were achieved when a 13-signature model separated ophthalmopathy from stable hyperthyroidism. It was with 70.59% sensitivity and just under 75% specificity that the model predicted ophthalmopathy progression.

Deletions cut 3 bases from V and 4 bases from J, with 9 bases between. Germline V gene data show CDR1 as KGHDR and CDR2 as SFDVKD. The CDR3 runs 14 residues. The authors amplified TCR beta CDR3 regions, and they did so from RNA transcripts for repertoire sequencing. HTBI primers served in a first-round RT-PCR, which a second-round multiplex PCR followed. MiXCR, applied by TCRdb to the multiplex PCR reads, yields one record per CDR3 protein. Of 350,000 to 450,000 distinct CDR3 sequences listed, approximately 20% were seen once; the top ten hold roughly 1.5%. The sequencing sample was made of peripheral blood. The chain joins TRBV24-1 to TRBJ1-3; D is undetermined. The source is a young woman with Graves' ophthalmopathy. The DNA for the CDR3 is TGTGCCACCAGTGATCAGAGGATGGGAAACACCATATATTTT. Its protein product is CATSDQRMGNTIYF.